This entry features one T cell receptor (beta chain) sequence. This sample was taken from a study of blood T cell repertoires in COVID-19. For the study at large: The cDNA or gDNA used as material had been derived from T cells, B-cell-depleted T cells, or PBMCs.

As processed by the authors: Amplification of reference gene primers was used by the study to estimate nucleated cell counts. TCRdb keeps only in-frame clones here, not all; method: immunoSEQ multiplex PCR. The V and J calls and the clone size are those of that table, but D and trimming were determined from the DNA. The data show about 160,000 clones, 70% to 85% seen once. Looked up from germline, CDR1 is LGHNA and CDR2 is YNFKEQ. This CDR3 contains 15 residues. V was trimmed by 0 bases and J by 2 bases, leaving 10 bases between them. This receptor was identified in an older man with COVID-19, enrolled during active disease. V usage is TRBV4-2 and J usage is TRBJ1-1, with D hard to call. Source material: peripheral blood. DNA of the CDR3: TGTGCCAGCAGCCAAGACCCCTCAGGAAACACTGAAGCTTTCTTT. Encoded protein: CASSQDPSGNTEAFF.